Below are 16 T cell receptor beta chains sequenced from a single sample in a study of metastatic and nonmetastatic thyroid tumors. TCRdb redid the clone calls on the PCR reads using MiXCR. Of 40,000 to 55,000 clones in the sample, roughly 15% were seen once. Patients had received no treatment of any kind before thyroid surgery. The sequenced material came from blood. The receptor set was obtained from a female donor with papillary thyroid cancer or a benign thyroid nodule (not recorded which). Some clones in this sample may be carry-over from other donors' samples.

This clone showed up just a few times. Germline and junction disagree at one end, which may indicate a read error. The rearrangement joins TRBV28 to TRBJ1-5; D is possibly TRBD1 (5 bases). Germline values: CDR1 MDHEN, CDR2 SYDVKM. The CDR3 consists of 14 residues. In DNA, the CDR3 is TGTGCCATCAGTTTAGGCGCAGGGAAACATCCCCAGCATTTT. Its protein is CAISLGAGKHPQHF.

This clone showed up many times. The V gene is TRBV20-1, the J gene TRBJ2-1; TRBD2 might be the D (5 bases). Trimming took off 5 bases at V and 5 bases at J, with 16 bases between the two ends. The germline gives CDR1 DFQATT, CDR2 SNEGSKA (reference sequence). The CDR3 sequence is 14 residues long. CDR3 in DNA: TGCAGTGCTCCAACTAGAGCCCCTAACAATGAGCAGTTCTTC. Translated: CSAPTRAPNNEQFF.

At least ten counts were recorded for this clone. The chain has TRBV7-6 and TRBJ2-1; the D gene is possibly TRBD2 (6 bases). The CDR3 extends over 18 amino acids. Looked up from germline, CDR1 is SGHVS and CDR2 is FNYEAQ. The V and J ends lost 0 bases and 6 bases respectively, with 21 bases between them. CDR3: CASSLARESGGKGNEQFF. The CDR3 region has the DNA TGTGCCAGCAGCTTAGCCAGGGAGTCGGGCGGGAAGGGCAATGAGCAGTTCTTC.

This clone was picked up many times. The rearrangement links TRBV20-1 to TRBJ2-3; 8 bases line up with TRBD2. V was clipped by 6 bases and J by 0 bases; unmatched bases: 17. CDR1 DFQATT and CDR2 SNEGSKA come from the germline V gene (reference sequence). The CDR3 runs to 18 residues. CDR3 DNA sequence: TGCAGTGCAAGACCCCCAATTGGGAGCGGGAGAAGCACAGATACGCAGTATTTT. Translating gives CSARPPIGSGRSTDTQYF.

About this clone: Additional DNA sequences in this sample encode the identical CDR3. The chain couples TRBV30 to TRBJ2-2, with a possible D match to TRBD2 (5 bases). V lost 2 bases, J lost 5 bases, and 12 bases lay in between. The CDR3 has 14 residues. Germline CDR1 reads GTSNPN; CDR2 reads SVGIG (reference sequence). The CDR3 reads CAWSPGVPTGELFF. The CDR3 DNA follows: TGTGCCTGGAGTCCCGGGGTACCAACCGGGGAGCTGTTTTTT.

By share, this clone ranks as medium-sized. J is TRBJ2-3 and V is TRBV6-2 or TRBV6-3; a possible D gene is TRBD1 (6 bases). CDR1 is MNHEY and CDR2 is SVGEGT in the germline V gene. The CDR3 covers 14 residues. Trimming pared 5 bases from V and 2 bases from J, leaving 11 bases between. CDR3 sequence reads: CASSRGGDTDTQYF. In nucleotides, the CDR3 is TGTGCCAGCAGTAGAGGGGGAGACACAGATACGCAGTATTTT.

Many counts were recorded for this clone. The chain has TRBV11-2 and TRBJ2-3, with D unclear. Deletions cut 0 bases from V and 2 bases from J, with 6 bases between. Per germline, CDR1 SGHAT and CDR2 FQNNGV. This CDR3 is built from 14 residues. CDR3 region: CASSLDFATDTQYF. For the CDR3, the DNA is TGTGCCAGCAGCTTAGATTTCGCCACAGATACGCAGTATTTT. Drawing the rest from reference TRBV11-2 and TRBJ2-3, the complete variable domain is EAGVAQSPRYKIIEKRQSVAFWCNPISGHATLYWYQQILGQGPKLLIQFQNNGVVDDSQLPKDRFSAERLKGVDSTLKIQPAKLEDSAVYLCASSLDFATDTQYFGPGTRLTVL.

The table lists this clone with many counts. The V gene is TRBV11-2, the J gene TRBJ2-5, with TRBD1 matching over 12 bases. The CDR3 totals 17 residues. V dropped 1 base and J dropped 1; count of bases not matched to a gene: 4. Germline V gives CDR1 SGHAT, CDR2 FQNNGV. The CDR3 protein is CASSLGGTGGVQETQYF. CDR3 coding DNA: TGTGCCAGCAGCTTAGGGGGGACAGGGGGCGTCCAAGAGACCCAGTACTTC.

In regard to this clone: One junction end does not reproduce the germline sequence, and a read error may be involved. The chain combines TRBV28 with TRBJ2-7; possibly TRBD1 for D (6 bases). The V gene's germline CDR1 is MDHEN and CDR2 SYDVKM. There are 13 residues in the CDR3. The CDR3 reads CASSLRGSYDQYF. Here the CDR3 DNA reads TGTGCCAGCAGTTTGAGGGGGTCCTACGATCAGTACTTC.

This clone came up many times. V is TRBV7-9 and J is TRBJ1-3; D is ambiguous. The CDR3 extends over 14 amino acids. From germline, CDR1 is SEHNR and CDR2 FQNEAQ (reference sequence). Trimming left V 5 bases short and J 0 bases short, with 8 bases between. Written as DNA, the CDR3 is TGTGCCAGCAGCCCCGGTTTCTCTGGAAACACCATATATTTT. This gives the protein CASSPGFSGNTIYF.

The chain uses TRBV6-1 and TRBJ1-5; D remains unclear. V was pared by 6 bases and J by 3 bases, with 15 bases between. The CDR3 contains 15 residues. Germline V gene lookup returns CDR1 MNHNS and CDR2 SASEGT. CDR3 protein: CASSVPPNVNQPQHF. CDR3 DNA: TGTGCCAGCAGCGTGCCCCCAAATGTCAATCAGCCCCAGCATTTT.

CDR3 sequence (DNA): TGCGCCAGCACCGTTCGACTCTACTACGAGCAGTACTTC. It translates to CASTVRLYYEQYF. The chain links TRBV5-1 to TRBJ2-7; D is unclear. Germline V gives CDR1 SGHRS, CDR2 YFSETQ. The CDR3 length is 13 residues. Deletions cut 6 bases from V and 3 bases from J, with 13 bases between. Full variable domain (missing parts from reference TRBV5-1 and TRBJ2-7): KAGVTQTPRYLIKTRGQQVTLSCSPISGHRSVSWYQQTPGQGLQFLFEYFSETQRNKGNFPGRFSGRQFSNSRSEMNVSTLELGDSALYLCASTVRLYYEQYFGPGTRLTVT.

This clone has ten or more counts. The DNA for the CDR3 is TGTGCCAGCAGCACCGAGACAGGCCCCGGGGATGAGCAGTTCTTC. This gives the protein CASSTETGPGDEQFF. The genes are TRBV7-9 and TRBJ2-1, with D maybe TRBD1 (6 bases). Deletions cut 5 bases from V and 8 bases from J, with 19 bases between. CDR1 is SEHNR, CDR2 FQNEAQ, per germline (reference sequence). The CDR3 contains 15 residues.

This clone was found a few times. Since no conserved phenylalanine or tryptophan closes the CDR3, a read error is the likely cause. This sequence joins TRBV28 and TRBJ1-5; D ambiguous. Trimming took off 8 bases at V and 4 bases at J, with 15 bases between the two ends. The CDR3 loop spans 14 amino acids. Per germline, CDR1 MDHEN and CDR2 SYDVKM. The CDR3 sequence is CASSIAGSNQPQHY. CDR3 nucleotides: TGTGCCAGCTCCATTGCGGGAAGTAATCAGCCCCAGCATTAT.

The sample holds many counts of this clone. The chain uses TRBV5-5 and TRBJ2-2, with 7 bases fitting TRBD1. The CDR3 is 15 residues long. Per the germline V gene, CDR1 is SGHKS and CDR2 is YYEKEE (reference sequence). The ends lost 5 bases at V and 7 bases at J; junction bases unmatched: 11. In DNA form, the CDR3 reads TGTGCCAGCAGACGCACCGGGACAGATTACGGGGAGCTGTTTTTT. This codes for CASRRTGTDYGELFF.

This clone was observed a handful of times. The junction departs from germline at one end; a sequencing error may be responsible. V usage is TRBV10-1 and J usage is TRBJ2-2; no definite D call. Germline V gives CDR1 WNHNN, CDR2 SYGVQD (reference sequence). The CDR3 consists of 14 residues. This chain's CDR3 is CSSTGMGATGELFF. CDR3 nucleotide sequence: TGCTCCAGCACCGGAATGGGCGCCACCGGGGAGCTGTTTTTT.